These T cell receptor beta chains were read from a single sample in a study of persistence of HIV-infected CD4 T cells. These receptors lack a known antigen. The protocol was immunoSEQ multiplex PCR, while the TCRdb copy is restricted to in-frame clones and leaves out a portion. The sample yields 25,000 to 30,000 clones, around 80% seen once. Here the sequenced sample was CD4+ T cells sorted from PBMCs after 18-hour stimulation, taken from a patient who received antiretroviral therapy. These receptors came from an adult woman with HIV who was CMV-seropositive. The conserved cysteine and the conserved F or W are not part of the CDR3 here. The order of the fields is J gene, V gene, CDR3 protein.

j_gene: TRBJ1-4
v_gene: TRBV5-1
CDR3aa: ASSLNSAGDGEKLF

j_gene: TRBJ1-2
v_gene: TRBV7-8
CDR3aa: ASSPRAFLRDYGYT

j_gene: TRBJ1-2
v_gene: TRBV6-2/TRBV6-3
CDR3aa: ASSKDRGSYGYT

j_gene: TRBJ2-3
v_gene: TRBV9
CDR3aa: ASSPQTGEGLGTDTQY

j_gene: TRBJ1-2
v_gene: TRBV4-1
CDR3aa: ASSQRGAGGSGYT

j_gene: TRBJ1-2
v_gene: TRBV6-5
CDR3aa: ASSYSVGGYGYT

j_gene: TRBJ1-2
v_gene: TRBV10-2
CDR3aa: ASSSPGYGYT

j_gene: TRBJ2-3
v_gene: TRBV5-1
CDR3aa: ASSSGRGGRTDTQY

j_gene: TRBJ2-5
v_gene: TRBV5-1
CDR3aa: ASSLGPGQGQETQY

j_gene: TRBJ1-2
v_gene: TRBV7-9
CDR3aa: ASSLAQDNYGYT

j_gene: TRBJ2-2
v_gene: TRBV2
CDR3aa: ASKKRGNSNTGELF

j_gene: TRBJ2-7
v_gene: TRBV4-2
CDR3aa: ASSQDRGNEQY

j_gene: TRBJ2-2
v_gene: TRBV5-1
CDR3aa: ASALTGSGTGELF

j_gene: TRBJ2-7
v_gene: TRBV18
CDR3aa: ASSDGVYEQY

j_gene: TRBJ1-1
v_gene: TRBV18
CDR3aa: ASSPPGSSRTEAF

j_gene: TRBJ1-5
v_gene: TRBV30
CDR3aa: AWSFSNQPQH

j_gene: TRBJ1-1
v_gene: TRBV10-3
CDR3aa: AISELSPAGEAF

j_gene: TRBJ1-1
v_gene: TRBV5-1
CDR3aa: ASSLAAGVNTEAF

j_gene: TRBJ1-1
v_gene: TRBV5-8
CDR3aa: ASSSWTGRTEAF

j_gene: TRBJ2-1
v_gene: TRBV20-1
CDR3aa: SASDEQF

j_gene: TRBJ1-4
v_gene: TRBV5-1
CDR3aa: ASSLVATGEKLF

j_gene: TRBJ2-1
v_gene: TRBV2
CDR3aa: ASSEGLASLF

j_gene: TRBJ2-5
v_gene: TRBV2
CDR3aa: ASSVGTAGETQY

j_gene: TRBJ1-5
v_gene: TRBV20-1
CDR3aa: SASPPRGQNQPQH

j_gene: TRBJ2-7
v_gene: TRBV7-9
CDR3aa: ASSLTAGTYEQY

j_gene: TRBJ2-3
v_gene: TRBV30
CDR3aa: AWRMAGGTDTQY

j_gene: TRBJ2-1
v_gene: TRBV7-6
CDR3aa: ASSLITGGATNEQF

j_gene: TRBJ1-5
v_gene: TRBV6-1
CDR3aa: ASSEGSMGGPIQPQH

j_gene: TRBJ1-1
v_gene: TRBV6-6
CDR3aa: ASSYGGGTEAF

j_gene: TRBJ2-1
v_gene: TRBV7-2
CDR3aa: ASRVAGAGHNEQF

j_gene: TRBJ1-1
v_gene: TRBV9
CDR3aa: ASSVAEGPSTEAF

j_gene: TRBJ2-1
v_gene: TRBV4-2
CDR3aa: ASSPSDGAAYNEQF

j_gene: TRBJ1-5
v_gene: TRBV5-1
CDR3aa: ASSLGTSENQPQH

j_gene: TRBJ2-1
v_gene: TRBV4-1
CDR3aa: ASSQPGLAGEYNEQF

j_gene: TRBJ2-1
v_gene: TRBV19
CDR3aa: ASSPPTSYNEQF

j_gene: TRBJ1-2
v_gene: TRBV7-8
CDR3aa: ASSFQEGLFDT

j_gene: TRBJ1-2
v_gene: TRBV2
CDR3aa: ASIFGGVYGYT

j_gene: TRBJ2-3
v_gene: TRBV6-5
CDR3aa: ASSARWGSTDTQY

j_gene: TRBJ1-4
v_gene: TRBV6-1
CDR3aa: ASSEQGMANEKLF

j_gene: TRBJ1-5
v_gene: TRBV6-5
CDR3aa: ASAGTGRDQPQH

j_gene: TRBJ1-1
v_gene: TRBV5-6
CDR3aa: ASSFGQFTEAF

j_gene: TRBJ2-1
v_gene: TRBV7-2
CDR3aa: ASSFMIGNEQF

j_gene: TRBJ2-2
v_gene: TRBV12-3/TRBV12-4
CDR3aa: ASSFGPGELF

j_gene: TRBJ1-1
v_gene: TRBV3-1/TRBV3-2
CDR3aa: ASRNVYETF

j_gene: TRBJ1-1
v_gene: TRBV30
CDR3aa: AWNRRITAKNTEAF

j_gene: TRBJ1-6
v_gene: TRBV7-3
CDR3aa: ASSLGSSYNSPLH

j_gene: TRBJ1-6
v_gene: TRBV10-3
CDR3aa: AIKPGGDLNSPLH